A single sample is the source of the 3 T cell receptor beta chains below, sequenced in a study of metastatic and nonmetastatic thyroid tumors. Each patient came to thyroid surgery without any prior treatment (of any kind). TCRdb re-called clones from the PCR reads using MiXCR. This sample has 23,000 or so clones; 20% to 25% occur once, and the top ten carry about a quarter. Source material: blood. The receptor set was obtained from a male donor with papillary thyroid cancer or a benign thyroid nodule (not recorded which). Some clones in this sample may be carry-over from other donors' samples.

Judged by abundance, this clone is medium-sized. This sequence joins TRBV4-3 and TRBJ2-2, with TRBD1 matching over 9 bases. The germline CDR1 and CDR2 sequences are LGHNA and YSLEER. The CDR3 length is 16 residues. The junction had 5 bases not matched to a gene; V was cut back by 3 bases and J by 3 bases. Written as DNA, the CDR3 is TGCGCCAGCAGCCAGTACAGGGGGCGCGACACCGGGGAGCTGTTTTTT. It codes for CASSQYRGRDTGELFF.

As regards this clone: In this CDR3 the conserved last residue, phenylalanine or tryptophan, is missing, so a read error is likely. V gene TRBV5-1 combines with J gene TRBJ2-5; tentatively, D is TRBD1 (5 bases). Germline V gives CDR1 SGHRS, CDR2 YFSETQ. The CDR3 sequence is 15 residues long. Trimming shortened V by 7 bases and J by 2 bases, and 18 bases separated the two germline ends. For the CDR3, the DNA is TGCGCCAGCCAGCTAGGGCTGGGGCGGCAAGAGACCCAGTACCTC. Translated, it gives CASQLGLGRQETQYL.

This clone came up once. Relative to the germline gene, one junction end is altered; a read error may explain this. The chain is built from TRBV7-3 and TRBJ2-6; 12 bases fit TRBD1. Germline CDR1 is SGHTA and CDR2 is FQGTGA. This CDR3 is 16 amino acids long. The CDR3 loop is CASSLGQGAGSNVLTF. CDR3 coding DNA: TGTGCCAGCAGCTTGGGACAGGGGGCTGGGTCCAACGTCCTGACTTTC. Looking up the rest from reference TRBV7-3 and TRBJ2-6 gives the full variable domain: GAGVSQTPSNKVTEKGKYVELRCDPISGHTALYWYRQSLGQGPEFLIYFQGTGAADDSGLPNDRFFAVRPEGSVSTLKIQRTERGDSAVYLCASSLGQGAGSNVLTFGAGSRLTVL.